Given below is one T cell receptor beta chain in context. Its antigen is not known. Subjects aged 18 to 65 presented with newly diagnosed hyperthyroidism of less than 2 months' duration. Uncontrolled infection, other autoimmune disease, pregnancy and lactation each barred patients from inclusion. CDR3 size: 13 residues. J was trimmed by 3 bases and V by 7 bases; bases with no gene match: 5. This entry comes from a study of T cells in Graves' hyperthyroidism and ophthalmopathy. Study-wide findings and caveats: Model output signaled ophthalmopathy a median roughly 6.1 months ahead of onset.

Amplified regions were TCR beta CDR3 sequences from RNA transcripts. In the first-round RT-PCR of the TCR CDR3, the HTBI primer set was used. TCRdb passed the multiplex PCR reads through MiXCR, listing each CDR3 protein once. The table lists approximately 480,000 distinct CDR3 sequences, less than 25% of them singletons. Sequencing input: blood. The chain combines TRBV12-3 or TRBV12-4 with TRBJ2-5, with TRBD1 identical over 7 bases. The receptor was derived from a man between 18 and 35 years old with Graves' hyperthyroidism. The CDR3 DNA is TGTGCCAGCAAGGGACAGTTTGAAGAGACCCAGTACTTC. This encodes CASKGQFEETQYF.